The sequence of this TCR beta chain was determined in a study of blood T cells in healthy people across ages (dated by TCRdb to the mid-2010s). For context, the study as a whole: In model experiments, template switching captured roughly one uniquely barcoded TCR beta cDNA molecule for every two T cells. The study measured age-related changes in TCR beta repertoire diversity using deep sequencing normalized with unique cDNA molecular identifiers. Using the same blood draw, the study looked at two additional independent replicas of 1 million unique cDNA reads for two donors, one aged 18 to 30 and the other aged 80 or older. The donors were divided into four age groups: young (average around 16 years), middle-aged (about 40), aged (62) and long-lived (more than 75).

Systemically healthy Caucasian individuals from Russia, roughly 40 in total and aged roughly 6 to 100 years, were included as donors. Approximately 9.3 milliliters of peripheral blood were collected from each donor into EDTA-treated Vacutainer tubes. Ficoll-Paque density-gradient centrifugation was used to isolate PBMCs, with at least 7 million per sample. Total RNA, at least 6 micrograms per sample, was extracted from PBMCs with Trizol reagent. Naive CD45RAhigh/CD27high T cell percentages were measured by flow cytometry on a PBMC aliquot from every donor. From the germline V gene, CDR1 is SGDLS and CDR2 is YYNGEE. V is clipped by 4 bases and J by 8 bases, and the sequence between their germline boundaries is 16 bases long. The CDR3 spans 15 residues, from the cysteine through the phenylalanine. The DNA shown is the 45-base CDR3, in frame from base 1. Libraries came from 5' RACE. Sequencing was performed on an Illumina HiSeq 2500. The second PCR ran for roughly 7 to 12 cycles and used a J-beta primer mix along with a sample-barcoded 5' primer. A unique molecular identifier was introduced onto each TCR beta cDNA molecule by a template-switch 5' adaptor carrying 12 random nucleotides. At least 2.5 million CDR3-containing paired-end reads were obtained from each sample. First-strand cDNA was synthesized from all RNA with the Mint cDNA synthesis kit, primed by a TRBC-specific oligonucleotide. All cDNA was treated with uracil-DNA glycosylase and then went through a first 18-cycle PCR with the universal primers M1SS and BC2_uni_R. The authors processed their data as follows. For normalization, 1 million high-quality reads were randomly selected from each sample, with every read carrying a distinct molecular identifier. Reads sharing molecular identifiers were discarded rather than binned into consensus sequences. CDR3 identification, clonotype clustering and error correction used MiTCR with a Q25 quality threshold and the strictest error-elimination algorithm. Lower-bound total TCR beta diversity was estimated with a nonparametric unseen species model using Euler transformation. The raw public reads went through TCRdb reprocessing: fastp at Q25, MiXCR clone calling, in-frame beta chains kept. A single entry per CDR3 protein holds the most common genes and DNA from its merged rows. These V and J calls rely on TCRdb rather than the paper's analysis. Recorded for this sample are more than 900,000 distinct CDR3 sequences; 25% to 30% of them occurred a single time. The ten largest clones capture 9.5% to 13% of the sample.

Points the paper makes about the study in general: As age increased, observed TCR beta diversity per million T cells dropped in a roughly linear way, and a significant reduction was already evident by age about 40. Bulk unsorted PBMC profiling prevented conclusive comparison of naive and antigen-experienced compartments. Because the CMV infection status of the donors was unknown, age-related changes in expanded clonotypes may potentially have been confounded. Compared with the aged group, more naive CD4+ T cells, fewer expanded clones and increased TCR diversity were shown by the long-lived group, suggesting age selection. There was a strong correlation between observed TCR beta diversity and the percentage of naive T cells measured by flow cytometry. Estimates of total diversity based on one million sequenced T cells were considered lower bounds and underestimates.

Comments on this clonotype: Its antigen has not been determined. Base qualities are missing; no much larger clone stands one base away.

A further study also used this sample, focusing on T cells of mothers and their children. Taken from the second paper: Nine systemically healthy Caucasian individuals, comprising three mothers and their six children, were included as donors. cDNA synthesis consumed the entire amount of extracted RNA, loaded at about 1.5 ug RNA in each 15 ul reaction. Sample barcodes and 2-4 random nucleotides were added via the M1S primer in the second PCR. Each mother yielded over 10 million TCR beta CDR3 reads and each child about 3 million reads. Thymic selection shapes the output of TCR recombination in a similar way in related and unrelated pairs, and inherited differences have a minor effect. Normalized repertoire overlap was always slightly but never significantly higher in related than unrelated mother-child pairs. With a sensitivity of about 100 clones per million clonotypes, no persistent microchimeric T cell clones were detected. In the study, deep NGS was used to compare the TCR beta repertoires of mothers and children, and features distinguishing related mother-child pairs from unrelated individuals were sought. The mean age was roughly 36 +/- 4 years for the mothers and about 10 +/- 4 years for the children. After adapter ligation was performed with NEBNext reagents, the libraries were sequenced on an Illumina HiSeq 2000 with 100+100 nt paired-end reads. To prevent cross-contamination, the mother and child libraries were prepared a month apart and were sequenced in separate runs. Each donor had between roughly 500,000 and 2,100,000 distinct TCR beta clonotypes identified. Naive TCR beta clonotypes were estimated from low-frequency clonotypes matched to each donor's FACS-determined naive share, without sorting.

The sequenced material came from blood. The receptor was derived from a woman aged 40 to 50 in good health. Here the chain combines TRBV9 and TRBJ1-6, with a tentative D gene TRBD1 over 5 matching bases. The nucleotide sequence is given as TGTGCCAGCAGCTTTGCGGGACTAGAGGATTCACCCCTCCACTTT. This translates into CASSFAGLEDSPLHF.